This T cell receptor beta chain is drawn from a study of PD-1 blockade in classical Hodgkin lymphoma (dated by TCRdb to the early 2020s). Notes on the research overall: Nivolumab dosing was 3 mg/kg intravenously every 2 weeks, continuing until either disease progression or unacceptable toxicity. A peripheral blood immune signature of response to PD-1 blockade in classical Hodgkin lymphoma was defined using TCR beta sequencing and CyTOF.

Genomic DNA was extracted with the Qiagen DNeasy kit from unsorted PBMCs and from negatively selected CD4+ and CD8+ fractions. Amplification of TCR beta CDR3 regions was done by immunoSEQ multiplex PCR with primers that anneal to V and J segments. A synthetic immune receptor repertoire was used to minimize amplification bias, and remaining bias was computationally removed after sequencing. Per the original workflow: Repertoire diversity was quantified as the Shannon entropy index using custom Python scripts. The unsorted, CD4+ and CD8+ repertoires were each analyzed separately, with the exception of combined analyses, where CD4+ and CD8+ sequences were merged in silico. A clone counted as expanded when the clone's frequency after treatment rose at least 2-fold relative to C1D1, and clones undetected at baseline were given a pseudocount of 0.5. Clones with 0 or 1 copy at C1D1 were classified as singleton clones, and clones with 2 or more copies were classified as non-singleton clones. By matching protein sequences in sorted samples from the same patient, clones expanded in unsorted samples were annotated as CD4+, CD8+ or unknown. Diversity changes from C1D1 to C4D1 were tested in paired samples using Wilcoxon tests. As stored in TCRdb, this immuneACCESS dataset retains in-frame rearrangements with V and J assigned. A fraction of the clones does not appear; measured against another copy, unresolved V genes explain less than half of the discrepancy, and the remainder lacks a known reason. V and J calls and clone size are as listed in that table; D and trimming were resolved from the DNA. The sample table records 20,000 to 30,000 clones; approximately 65% of these occur just once. About 32% of the sample is held by the ten biggest clonotypes.

Reading the germline V gene gives CDR1 ENHRY and CDR2 SYGVKD. Including cysteine and phenylalanine, the CDR3 has 17 amino acids. The read is trimmed to its CDR3 DNA, 51 bases read in frame from base 1. Trimmed from V: 0 bases; trimmed from J: 5 bases; junction bases lacking a gene match: 10. Points the paper makes about the study in general: The study covered only a single clinical trial cohort, and the causes of the repertoire differences, possibly disease activity or prior therapy, were still not defined. Diversity was lower in patients who began nivolumab less than 1 year after ASCT, so these patients were left out of later analyses to avoid confounding by immune reconstitution. Among trial patients, those achieving complete response had baseline diversity similar to that of newly diagnosed patients, while diversity was significantly lower in partial responders and progressors. Newly diagnosed patients were reported to have lower baseline TCR diversity than healthy donors, and relapsed/refractory patients were reported to have lower baseline TCR diversity still. A significant rise by C4D1 was seen in CD4+ but not CD8+ TCR diversity (p=0.0027 vs p=0.16), with the rise being most apparent in complete responders (p=0.02).

Concerning this clone: The antigen this receptor binds is unknown. Per-base quality was not reported, and no clone a single base away is much larger than it.

In the paper's terms, the time point label means: cycle 4 day 1 (C4D1), after 6 weeks of nivolumab. All trial patients had relapsed after autologous stem cell transplantation, with cohorts A, B and C differing in prior brentuximab vedotin exposure. The trial cohort was composed of about 60 patients with relapsed/refractory classical Hodgkin lymphoma, for whom complete response, partial response or progressive disease was recorded as best overall response. Trial patients were treated with single-agent nivolumab in the multi-cohort phase II CheckMate 205 trial. Best overall response was determined by an independent review committee according to the 2007 International Working Group response criteria. Trial PBMCs were collected immediately before nivolumab initiation (C1D1) and during therapy at cycle 2 day 1 and cycle 4 day 1. Peripheral blood was collected in 8 mL Vacutainer Cell Preparation Tubes, from which PBMCs were isolated by centrifugation and then cryopreserved.

Recombination linked TRBV10-3 to TRBJ2-5, with 9 central nucleotides matching TRBD2. The sequenced sample was peripheral blood mononuclear cells (PBMCs), obtained before the fourth cycle of nivolumab. This sequence was found in a human donor with classical Hodgkin lymphoma. DNA sequence: TGTGCCATCAGTGAGTCGACGGCGGGGGGGTCGTGGGAGACCCAGTACTTC. Its protein product is CAISESTAGGSWETQYF.